The 18 T cell receptor beta chains in this list originate from one sample, sequenced in a study of chemoradiotherapy in HPV16-positive cancers. Measured with immunoSEQ multiplex PCR; TCRdb has only the in-frame clones, and not every one. The data show about 1,900 clones, approximately 87% seen once. Source: tumor tissue, taken from a patient who underwent chemoradiotherapy. These receptors all come from a human donor with HPV-associated anogenital cancer.

J is TRBJ2-7 and V is TRBV6-1, with TRBD1 as a possible D gene (6 bases). Trimming shortened V by 5 bases and J by 6 bases, and 17 bases separated the two germline ends. In germline, CDR1 is MNHNS, CDR2 SASEGT. The CDR3 is made up of 14 amino acids. CDR3 in amino acids: CASSSGDETGEQYF. The CDR3 DNA sequence: TGTGCCAGCAGTTCAGGGGACGAGACGGGCGAGCAGTACTTC.

V gene TRBV19 combines with J gene TRBJ1-2; no clear D gene. CDR1 is LNHDA and CDR2 is SQIVND in the germline V gene (reference sequence). The CDR3 runs to 14 residues. Between the trimmed V and J ends, which lost 5 bases and 1 base, there was a span of 11 bases. CDR3 nucleotide sequence: TGTGCCAGTAGTGCCCTTCAGGTTAACTATGGCTACACCTTC. Amino acid sequence: CASSALQVNYGYTF. The variable domain in full, completed from reference TRBV19 and TRBJ1-2, reads DGGITQSPKYLFRKEGQNVTLSCEQNLNHDAMYWYRQDPGQGLRLIYYSQIVNDFQKGDIAEGYSVSREKKESFPLTVTSAQKNPTAFYLCASSALQVNYGYTFGSGTRLTVV.

The genes are TRBV5-5 and TRBJ2-1; D tentatively fits TRBD1 or TRBD2 (7 bases each). CDR3 length: 15 residues. Germline V CDR1 and CDR2: SGHKS, YYEKEE (reference sequence). Trimming pared 5 bases from V and 4 bases from J, leaving 16 bases between. The CDR3 sequence: CASRSRGDRYNEQFF. The CDR3 DNA follows: TGTGCCAGCAGATCCCGGGGGGACAGATACAATGAGCAGTTCTTC.

CDR3 DNA sequence: TGTGCCACCAGCACGATAGCGGGAGAGAAGCAGTTCTTC. It encodes CATSTIAGEKQFF. The chain employs TRBV15 and TRBJ2-1, with TRBD2 identical over 9 bases. Germline V CDR1 and CDR2: LNHNV, YYDKDF (reference sequence). After removal of 4 bases from V and 11 bases from J, the junction contained 6 bases not matched to a gene. This CDR3 spans 13 amino acids. Filled out from reference TRBV15 and TRBJ2-1, the complete variable domain reads DAMVIQNPRYQVTQFGKPVTLSCSQTLNHNVMYWYQQKSSQAPKLLFHYYDKDFNNEADTPDNFQSRRPNTSFCFLDIRSPGLGDTAMYLCATSTIAGEKQFFGPGTRLTVL.

J is TRBJ2-7 and V is TRBV7-8; D gene ambiguous. Looked up from germline, CDR1 is SGHVS and CDR2 is FQNEAQ. Trimming shortened V by 2 bases and J by 0 bases, and 11 bases separated the two germline ends. The CDR3 runs to 15 residues. This CDR3 reads CASSLIVGVSYEQYF. The CDR3 DNA is TGTGCCAGCAGCTTAATAGTGGGCGTCTCCTACGAGCAGTACTTC.

The chain carries TRBV11-2 and TRBJ2-7; 10 bases are a match to TRBD2. Germline values: CDR1 SGHAT, CDR2 FQNNGV. J lost 9 bases, V lost 3 bases, and 5 bases had no gene match. The CDR3 is 13 residues long. The CDR3 DNA reads as TGTGCCAGCAGCTTGACTAGCGGGTCGGCGCAGTACTTC. It encodes CASSLTSGSAQYF.

The chain is built from TRBV11-2 and TRBJ2-7, with a tentative D call TRBD2 (5 bases). Between the trimmed V and J ends, which lost 0 bases and 9 bases, there was a span of 9 bases. The length of the CDR3 is 12 residues. Germline V gene data show CDR1 as SGHAT and CDR2 as FQNNGV. The CDR3 coding sequence is TGTGCCAGCAGCTTAGAGTCTAGCCGGCAGTACTTC. Amino acids: CASSLESSRQYF.

The chain links TRBV2 to TRBJ2-7; the D call may be TRBD1 or TRBD2 (7 bases each). The CDR3 covers 15 residues. Germline CDR1 is SNHLY and CDR2 is FYNNEI. Trimming stripped 4 bases from V and 2 bases from J, with 15 bases between. The CDR3 coding sequence is TGTGCCAGCAGTGTGGGGAGGGGGCCCCCCTACGAGCAGTACTTC. Translation: CASSVGRGPPYEQYF.

The rearrangement links TRBV5-1 to TRBJ1-1; 10 bases match TRBD1. Per germline, CDR1 SGHRS and CDR2 YFSETQ. The CDR3 has 13 residues. Trimming at V came to 4 bases and at J to 7 bases, leaving 4 bases not matched to a gene. The CDR3: CASSEGQGIEAFF. In DNA, the CDR3 is TGCGCCAGCAGCGAGGGACAGGGGATTGAAGCTTTCTTT.

The chain recombines TRBV7-9 with TRBJ2-2; the D is unclear. The CDR3 is made up of 16 amino acids. V was pared by 5 bases and J by 4 bases, with 17 bases between. Germline CDR1 reads SEHNR; CDR2 reads FQNEAQ (reference sequence). CDR3 amino acids: CASSIPPPIGTGELFF. For the CDR3, the DNA is TGTGCCAGCAGCATCCCTCCCCCGATTGGCACCGGGGAGCTGTTTTTT.

This clone was recorded a few times. The chain employs TRBV29-1 and TRBJ2-7; maybe TRBD1 (7 bases). The germline V and J ends were trimmed by 4 bases and 2 bases, with 21 bases remaining between them. The CDR3 has 16 amino acids. Germline lookup yields CDR1 SQVTM and CDR2 ANQGSEA. The CDR3 DNA reads TGCAGCGTTGTAGGGGGCCGAGCGGGTCGAGCCTACGAGCAGTACTTC. It translates to CSVVGGRAGRAYEQYF.

The V and J genes are TRBV7-3 and TRBJ2-3; 7 positions match TRBD2. V lost 1 base to trimming and J lost 1 base; unmatched junction nucleotides: 2. There are 15 residues in the CDR3. CDR1 is SGHTA and CDR2 is FQGTGA in the germline V gene. CDR3 amino acids: CASSLSSGGTDTQYF. In DNA form, the CDR3 reads TGTGCCAGCAGCTTAAGCAGCGGGGGCACAGATACGCAGTATTTT.

The chain links TRBV15 to TRBJ1-2; D uncertain. Germline loops: CDR1 LNHNV, CDR2 YYDKDF (reference sequence). The CDR3 contains 16 residues. Trimming cost V 0 bases and J 2 bases, with 13 bases left between them. The CDR3 protein is CATSRDYTGQNYGYTF. DNA for the CDR3: TGTGCCACCAGCAGAGATTACACCGGCCAGAACTATGGCTACACCTTC.

This sequence joins TRBV4-1 and TRBJ1-6; D is perhaps TRBD1 (5 bases). CDR1 is MGHRA, CDR2 YSYEKL, per germline. Trimming took off 4 bases at V and 14 bases at J, with 15 bases between the two ends. This CDR3 region has 13 residues. The CDR3 region is CASSLHPWGALHF. For the CDR3, the DNA is TGCGCCAGCAGCCTCCACCCCTGGGGGGCCCTCCACTTT.

Concerning this clone: The sample contains more than one DNA sequence encoding this CDR3. The chain joins TRBV6-5 to TRBJ2-3; no definite D call. Trimming took 8 bases from V and 2 from J, leaving 2 bases between them. Germline lookup yields CDR1 MNHEY and CDR2 SVGAGI. This CDR3 comprises 10 residues. The CDR3 region is CASPTDTQYF. In DNA, the CDR3 is TGTGCCAGCCCCACAGATACGCAGTATTTT.

The chain uses TRBV9 and TRBJ1-1; 7 bases line up with TRBD1. CDR1 and CDR2 (germline): SGDLS, YYNGEE. After removal of 3 bases from V and 1 base from J, the junction contained 3 bases not matched to a gene. The CDR3 covers 14 residues. The CDR3 sequence is CASSAGQANTEAFF. CDR3 coding DNA: TGTGCCAGCAGCGCTGGACAGGCGAACACTGAAGCTTTCTTT. Full variable domain (outside the CDR3, taken from reference TRBV9 and TRBJ1-1): DSGVTQTPKHLITATGQRVTLRCSPRSGDLSVYWYQQSLDQGLQFLIQYYNGEERAKGNILERFSAQQFPDLHSELNLSSLELGDSALYFCASSAGQANTEAFFGQGTRLTVV.

J is TRBJ2-7 and V is TRBV29-1; TRBD2 aligns across 7 bases. Trimming took 5 bases from V and 6 from J; bases not matched to a gene: 10. This CDR3 contains 13 residues. Looked up from germline, CDR1 is SQVTM and CDR2 is ANQGSEA. The CDR3 spells CSVRPSGAAEQYF. The CDR3 region has the DNA TGCAGCGTTCGACCCAGCGGGGCCGCCGAGCAGTACTTC.

Comments on this clone: The junction shows a germline mismatch at one end, possibly a read error. The V call is TRBV6-1, the J call TRBJ2-7, with 9 bases lining up with TRBD2. Germline V gene lookup returns CDR1 MNHNS and CDR2 SASEGT. The length of the CDR3 is 13 residues. The CDR3 loop reads CASIESGRLEQYF. CDR3 nucleotide sequence: TGTGCCAGCATTGAAAGCGGGAGGCTCGAGCAGTACTTC.